This T cell receptor (beta chain) was sequenced in a study of T cells expressing NK-cell markers (dated by TCRdb to the early 2020s). Turning to the overall study: Three sorted T-cell subsets (CD3+CD56+NKG2C+, CD3+CD56+NKG2C- and CD3+CD56-NKG2C+) from fewer than 10 donors had their TCR beta-chain repertoires profiled. Seven of the eight sequenced donors were HCMV-seropositive and one was HCMV-seronegative. Randomly selected healthy volunteers, three men and five women, were used as the eight sequenced donors. The libraries were sequenced on Illumina HiSeq 2000/2500, MiSeq or NextSeq, producing 2 x 150 bp reads.

The instrument was an Illumina HiSeq 2000. The TCR beta cDNA libraries were made using 5'RACE template switching, a step that added both a universal primer site and unique molecular identifiers. cDNA synthesis was primed from the TCR beta constant segment and was followed by two successive PCR amplification steps. The study's own analysis went as follows. MIGEC was used to demultiplex reads and group reads by UMI, and MiTCR was used to assemble and quantify clonotypes. To remove erroneous sequences, TCR cDNA sequences were retained only when supported by two or more reads. The tcR package was used for downstream repertoire analysis, and clonotypes were matched across fractions by CDR3 nucleotide sequence plus V segment. Antigen specificity was annotated against VDJdb with VDJmatch, allowing one amino acid substitution in CDR3. TCRdb reprocessed the reads, reporting each CDR3 protein sequence once and no DNA. These V and J calls originate from TCRdb's pipeline instead of the authors' own analysis. The sample's table lists a count of about 110 distinct CDR3 sequences. Of the sample, approximately 96% falls within the top ten clones.

HCMV-specific IgG was detected in serum with a commercial ELISA kit to determine HCMV serostatus. Ficoll density gradient centrifugation was used to isolate peripheral blood mononuclear cells from blood. General findings and caveats noted by the study authors: For several donors, the dominant CD3+CD56+NKG2C+ clonotypes were among the top 10 CD8+ clonotypes and accounted for about 1.0-7.5% of CD8+ T cells. Those dominant clonotypes were again the most abundant among CD3+CD56-NKG2C+ cells in a handful of donors, at about 25-60.1%. Whether the expanded NKG2C-expressing T cell clones were specific for HCMV antigens was left unclear.

A count is missing, but by frequency this clonotype is medium-sized (0.01 to 0.1%). It has no known antigen specificity. The germline V gene supplies CDR1 SGHVS and CDR2 FNYEAQ. Spanning cysteine to phenylalanine, the CDR3 consists of 13 amino acids. Nucleotide data are not available. The rearrangement combines TRBV7-6 with TRBJ2-2. This sequence was found in a woman between 18 and 70 years old in good health. Sequencing used blood T cells: a sorted CD56 or NKG2C T cell subset, CD4+ or CD8+ T cells, or bulk PBMC T cells (not recorded which). The CDR3 protein is CASSFGRAGELFF.